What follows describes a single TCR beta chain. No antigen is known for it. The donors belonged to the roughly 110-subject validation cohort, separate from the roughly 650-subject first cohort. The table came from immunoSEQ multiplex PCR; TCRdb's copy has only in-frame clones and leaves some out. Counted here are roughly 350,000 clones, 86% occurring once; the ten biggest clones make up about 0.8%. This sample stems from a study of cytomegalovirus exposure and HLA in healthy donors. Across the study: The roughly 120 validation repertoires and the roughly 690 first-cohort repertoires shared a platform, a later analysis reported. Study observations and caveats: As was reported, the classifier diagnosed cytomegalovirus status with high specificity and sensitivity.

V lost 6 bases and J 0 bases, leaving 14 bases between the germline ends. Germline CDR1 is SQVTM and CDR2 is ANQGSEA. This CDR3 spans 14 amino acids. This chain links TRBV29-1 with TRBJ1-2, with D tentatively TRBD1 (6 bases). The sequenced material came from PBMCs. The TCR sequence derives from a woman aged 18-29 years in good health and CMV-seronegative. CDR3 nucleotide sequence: TGCAGCGTCGGAGACAGGCCAGCTAACTATGGCTACACCTTC. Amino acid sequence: CSVGDRPANYGYTF.